The 29 T cell receptor beta chains below come from one sample, sequenced in a study of T cell changes during pregnancy in multiple sclerosis. Repertoires were generated with immunoSEQ multiplex PCR, while TCRdb's copy carries only in-frame clones and drops some. The table lists tens of thousands of clones, roughly 89% of them singletons. The sample in question was peripheral blood, obtained in the third trimester of pregnancy. These receptors all come from a female donor in good health, enrolled as a control in a pregnancy study.

The chain couples TRBV2 to TRBJ1-1; D gene ambiguous. The CDR3 loop spans 11 amino acids. Germline lookup yields CDR1 SNHLY and CDR2 FYNNEI. Between the trimmed V and J ends, which lost 8 bases and 0 bases, there was a span of 4 bases. DNA of the CDR3: TGTGCCAGCGAGATGAACACTGAAGCTTTCTTT. Translation: CASEMNTEAFF.

The chain is built from TRBV28 and TRBJ2-2; tentative D call: TRBD1 (5 bases). CDR3 length: 14 amino acids. The V end lost 2 bases, the J end lost 5 bases, and 9 bases lay between the germline ends. Germline CDR1 and CDR2: MDHEN and SYDVKM. The CDR3 coding sequence is TGTGCCAGCAGTTTACAGGGTGGGACCGGGGAGCTGTTTTTT. Its protein is CASSLQGGTGELFF.

This rearrangement joins TRBV2 to TRBJ2-3, with 12 nucleotides matching TRBD2. This CDR3 has 15 amino acids. Germline loops: CDR1 SNHLY, CDR2 FYNNEI. With 5 bases clipped from V and 4 bases from J, the junction kept 4 bases outside the gene matches. In nucleotides, the CDR3 is TGTGCCAGCAGTTTCGGACTAGCGGGGTCAGATACGCAGTATTTT. Translating gives CASSFGLAGSDTQYF.

The gene calls are TRBV9 and TRBJ1-2; 10 bases align to TRBD1. V lost 6 bases to trimming and J lost 8 bases; unmatched junction nucleotides: 16. Germline V gives CDR1 SGDLS, CDR2 YYNGEE. The CDR3 contains 16 residues. The CDR3 nucleotides are TGTGCCAGCACCGGTTCCGGGACAGGGGTGCTAGGGGGCTACACCTTC. Its translation: CASTGSGTGVLGGYTF.

The rearrangement joins TRBV9 to TRBJ2-1; tentative D call: TRBD1 (6 bases). The CDR3 spans 14 residues. The germline V and J ends were trimmed by 6 bases and 2 bases, with 12 bases remaining between them. The germline gives CDR1 SGDLS, CDR2 YYNGEE. This chain's CDR3 is CASTLGGTYNEQFF. DNA of the CDR3: TGTGCCAGCACCCTTGGGGGCACCTACAATGAGCAGTTCTTC. Supplemented by reference TRBV9 and TRBJ2-1, the full variable domain reads DSGVTQTPKHLITATGQRVTLRCSPRSGDLSVYWYQQSLDQGLQFLIQYYNGEERAKGNILERFSAQQFPDLHSELNLSSLELGDSALYFCASTLGGTYNEQFFGPGTRLTVL.

The V and J genes are TRBV11-3 and TRBJ2-3; 10 nucleotides agree with TRBD2. Germline CDR1 reads SGHNT; CDR2 reads YENEEA. The V gene end was trimmed by 5 bases and the J gene end by 2 bases; junction bases not matched to a gene: 13. The CDR3 has 18 residues. CDR3 DNA sequence: TGTGCCAGCAGCCCCGGGACTAGCGACCTGACAGACACAGATACGCAGTATTTT. It specifies CASSPGTSDLTDTDTQYF.

The gene calls are TRBV19 and TRBJ2-7; TRBD2 aligns across 7 bases. CDR1 LNHDA and CDR2 SQIVND come from the germline V gene (reference sequence). The CDR3 spans 12 residues. V shed 4 bases and J 6 bases; nucleotides not matched to a gene: 3. CDR3 in amino acids: CASSSGGGEQYF. In DNA form, the CDR3 reads TGTGCCAGTAGTAGCGGGGGTGGCGAGCAGTACTTC.

The rearrangement joins TRBV5-1 to TRBJ1-4; D is unclear. CDR1 is SGHRS, CDR2 YFSETQ, per germline. The CDR3 covers 13 residues. V shed 3 bases and J shed 5 bases, with 8 bases lying between them. In DNA, the CDR3 is TGCGCCAGCAGCTCCCGGGGAAATGAAAAACTGTTTTTT. Amino acid sequence: CASSSRGNEKLFF.

The chain couples TRBV18 to TRBJ1-5, with D possibly being TRBD1 (6 bases). The CDR3 covers 15 residues. Trimming removed 4 bases from V and 7 bases from J, with 17 bases in between. Germline lookup yields CDR1 KGHSH and CDR2 LQKENI. The chain's CDR3 is CASSLDGQYNQPQHF. DNA for the CDR3: TGTGCCAGCTCACTGGATGGACAGTACAACCAGCCCCAGCATTTT. Based on the CDR3 plus reference TRBV18 and TRBJ1-5, the full variable domain is NAGVMQNPRHLVRRRGQEARLRCSPMKGHSHVYWYRQLPEEGLKFMVYLQKENIIDESGMPKERFSAEFPKEGPSILRIQQVVRGDSAAYFCASSLDGQYNQPQHFGDGTRLSIL.

The V gene is TRBV27, the J gene TRBJ2-1, with D perhaps TRBD2 (6 bases). The CDR3 runs 17 residues. Trimming left V 6 bases short and J 8 bases short, with 26 bases between. CDR1 is MNHEY and CDR2 is SMNVEV in the germline V gene (reference sequence). The CDR3 loop reads CASSRHPVGQGGDEQFF. Here the CDR3 DNA reads TGTGCCAGCAGCCGACATCCTGTAGGACAAGGAGGGGATGAGCAGTTCTTC.

The CDR3 is CASSEQGLNEQFF. Written as DNA, the CDR3 is TGTGCCAGCAGTGAGCAGGGATTGAATGAGCAGTTCTTC. The chain combines TRBV2 with TRBJ2-1, with D possibly matching TRBD1 (5 bases). The CDR3 spans 13 residues. Germline V CDR1 and CDR2: SNHLY, FYNNEI. V lost 3 bases to trimming and J lost 7 bases, with 10 bases between them.

J is TRBJ2-7 and V is TRBV28; tentatively, D is TRBD2 (6 bases). The CDR3 is 13 residues long. The germline CDR1 and CDR2 sequences are MDHEN and SYDVKM. Trimming removed 8 bases from V and 2 bases from J, with 13 bases in between. CDR3 in amino acids: CASAEGRTYEQYF. The CDR3 nucleotides read TGTGCCAGCGCGGAGGGTAGGACCTACGAGCAGTACTTC.

The chain combines TRBV5-8 with TRBJ1-5; no reliable D call. Trimming cost V 0 bases and J 6 bases, with 4 bases left between them. The germline V gene encodes CDR1 SGHTS and CDR2 YDEGEE. The CDR3 loop spans 12 amino acids. CDR3 in amino acids: CASSLAGQPQHF. CDR3 nucleotide sequence: TGTGCCAGCAGCTTGGCCGGTCAGCCCCAGCATTTT.

J is TRBJ2-3 and V is TRBV27; no firm D call. V lost 2 bases to trimming and J lost 6 bases, with 12 bases between them. CDR3 length: 14 amino acids. Germline CDR1 reads MNHEY; CDR2 reads SMNVEV (reference sequence). Here the CDR3 reads CASSLGPRSDTQYF. CDR3 DNA sequence: TGTGCCAGCAGTTTAGGGCCTCGGTCCGATACGCAGTATTTT.

CDR3 DNA sequence: TGTGCCAGCAGCCTGACCCGGGACTGGTACCAAGAGACCCAGTACTTC. This codes for CASSLTRDWYQETQYF. The gene calls are TRBV5-6 and TRBJ2-5, with TRBD2 as a possible D gene (6 bases). V lost 4 bases and J lost 0, with 16 bases in between. This CDR3 region has 16 residues. CDR1 is SGHDT and CDR2 is YYEEEE in the germline V gene. The variable domain in full, completed from reference TRBV5-6 and TRBJ2-5, reads DAGVTQSPTHLIKTRGQQVTLRCSPKSGHDTVSWYQQALGQGPQFIFQYYEEEERQRGNFPDRFSGHQFPNYSSELNVNALLLGDSALYLCASSLTRDWYQETQYFGPGTRLLVL.

The chain links TRBV10-1 to TRBJ1-2, with TRBD1 matching 7 bases. V shed 0 bases and J 7 bases; nucleotides not matched to a gene: 5. The germline CDR1 and CDR2 sequences are WNHNN and SYGVQD (reference sequence). The CDR3 covers 14 residues. CDR3 residues: CASSESGTGAGYTF. CDR3 nucleotides: TGCGCCAGCAGTGAGTCGGGCACAGGGGCTGGCTACACCTTC.

The V gene is TRBV10-2, the J gene TRBJ2-5; possible D gene TRBD1, 6 bases. Between the trimmed V and J ends, which lost 5 bases and 7 bases, there was a span of 17 bases. The CDR3 covers 14 residues. Per the germline V gene, CDR1 is WSHSY and CDR2 is SAAADI. CDR3 nucleotide sequence: TGCGCCAGCAGTCAGGGGTTTGTAACCCGGACCCAGTACTTC. Translation: CASSQGFVTRTQYF.

The J gene is TRBJ1-6, the V gene TRBV9; the match to TRBD1 covers 7 bases. The J segment lost 8 bases and the V segment lost 3 bases, leaving 5 bases of the junction unmatched. Germline assignment: CDR1 SGDLS and CDR2 YYNGEE. The CDR3 totals 14 residues. The CDR3 sequence: CASSARDRDSPLHF. CDR3 bases: TGTGCCAGCAGCGCCCGGGACAGAGATTCACCCCTCCACTTT.

CDR3 nucleotides: TGTGCCAGCAGTTACCGGACAGTGAACACTGAAGCTTTCTTT. This translates into CASSYRTVNTEAFF. This sequence joins TRBV6-6 and TRBJ1-1, with D maybe TRBD1 (6 bases). Trimming cost V 2 bases and J 0 bases, with 7 bases left between them. The CDR3 is 14 amino acids. Looked up from germline, CDR1 is MNHNY and CDR2 is SVGAGI (reference sequence).

The chain recombines TRBV4-1 with TRBJ2-5, with D possibly matching TRBD1 (5 bases). This CDR3 has 14 amino acids. The ends were cut back, 4 bases at V and 9 bases at J, with 18 bases in the middle. Germline lookup yields CDR1 MGHRA and CDR2 YSYEKL. CDR3 protein: CASSPLGPPAAQYF. The CDR3 DNA sequence: TGCGCCAGCAGCCCCCTGGGGCCACCTGCGGCCCAGTACTTC.

This chain links TRBV2 with TRBJ1-5; D possibly corresponds to TRBD1 (5 bases). Per germline, CDR1 SNHLY and CDR2 FYNNEI. The CDR3 runs to 16 residues. With 4 bases removed from V and 5 bases from J, the gap between germline ends came to 18 bases. The DNA for the CDR3 is TGTGCCAGCAGTGGCCTAGACCCCGGGACTTATCAGCCCCAGCATTTT. This translates into CASSGLDPGTYQPQHF.

This clone was observed a few times. V gene TRBV18 combines with J gene TRBJ1-1, with D unresolved. V dropped 6 bases and J dropped 4 bases, with 9 bases sitting between them. The CDR3 is 12 amino acids. Per germline, CDR1 KGHSH and CDR2 LQKENI. The CDR3 protein is CASSSTSTEAFF. The CDR3 nucleotides are TGTGCCAGCTCCTCAACAAGCACTGAAGCTTTCTTT.

This chain joins TRBV19 and TRBJ1-2; D remains ambiguous. This CDR3 spans 15 amino acids. The germline CDR1 and CDR2 sequences are LNHDA and SQIVND (reference sequence). Trimming cost V 1 base and J 5 bases, with 14 bases left between them. CDR3 loop: CASSIAAGVRYGYTF. In DNA, the CDR3 is TGTGCCAGTAGTATAGCCGCGGGAGTTCGGTATGGCTACACCTTC.

The genes are TRBV2 and TRBJ2-1, with D possibly matching TRBD2 (5 bases). There are 15 residues in the CDR3. Trimming shortened V by 5 bases and J by 2 bases, and 13 bases separated the two germline ends. Germline V lookup: CDR1 SNHLY, CDR2 FYNNEI. CDR3 amino acids: CASSPSGLTYNEQFF. The CDR3 coding sequence is TGTGCCAGCAGTCCGAGCGGCCTGACCTACAATGAGCAGTTCTTC.

This chain uses TRBV6-4 with TRBJ2-1; 12 positions agree with TRBD2. From germline, CDR1 is MRHNA and CDR2 SNTAGT. V shed 0 bases, J shed 6 bases, and the junction held 0 bases outside the gene matches. The length of the CDR3 is 15 residues. The CDR3 sequence is CASSDSTSGSNEQFF. Here the CDR3 DNA reads TGTGCCAGCAGTGACTCGACTAGCGGGAGCAATGAGCAGTTCTTC.

The rearrangement uses TRBV19 and TRBJ1-1, with D unresolved. This CDR3 spans 14 amino acids. V lost 3 bases, J lost 1 base, and 9 bases lay in between. Germline lookup yields CDR1 LNHDA and CDR2 SQIVND (reference sequence). The CDR3 bases are TGTGCCAGTAGTATTCTAGAAGGGAACACTGAAGCTTTCTTT. Protein product: CASSILEGNTEAFF.

This chain links TRBV29-1 with TRBJ1-1; tentatively, D is TRBD1 (5 bases). Deletions cut 3 bases from V and 3 bases from J, with 11 bases between. CDR1 SQVTM and CDR2 ANQGSEA come from the germline V gene. CDR3 size: 13 residues. The CDR3 coding sequence is TGCAGCGTTGAGAGCCAGGGTGACACTGAAGCTTTCTTT. Translating gives CSVESQGDTEAFF.

This chain uses TRBV25-1 with TRBJ2-5; D might be TRBD2 (5 bases). Germline V gene data show CDR1 as MGHDK and CDR2 as SYGVNS. V was pared by 6 bases and J by 4 bases, with 12 bases between. The CDR3 is 13 residues long. DNA for the CDR3: TGTGCCAGCAGCCCAGCCGGGGTAGAGACCCAGTACTTC. The encoded protein is CASSPAGVETQYF.

Worth noting for this clone: One junction end does not reproduce the germline sequence, and a read error may be involved. This rearrangement joins TRBV6-6 to TRBJ2-5; TRBD2 matches 9 bases. The CDR3 is made up of 14 amino acids. Germline V lookup: CDR1 MNHNY, CDR2 SVGAGI (reference sequence). The CDR3 is CAGSSAGGVKTQYF. The CDR3 DNA reads TGTGCCGGCAGCTCAGCGGGAGGCGTGAAGACCCAGTACTTC.